The 18 T cell receptor beta chains below were found in one sample sequenced in a study of cytomegalovirus exposure and HLA in healthy donors (dated by TCRdb to the late 2010s). Library preparation employed the immunoSEQ multiplex PCR assay. What TCRdb holds here is the immuneACCESS table cut down to in-frame rearrangements. Part of the clones is not present; checked against another copy, under half of the missing clones reflect an unresolved V gene, and the others are unexplained. A total of roughly 200,000 clones appear in this sample, 86% of them only once. The ten top clones hold approximately 7% of the sample. The material sequenced was PBMCs. The receptors stem from a man aged 25-40 years in good health and CMV-seropositive.

J is TRBJ2-7 and V is TRBV6-6; no definite D call. CDR1 and CDR2 from the germline V gene are MNHNY and SVGAGI (reference sequence). The CDR3 is made up of 11 amino acids. Trimming shortened V by 0 bases and J by 6 bases, and 3 bases separated the two germline ends. DNA for the CDR3: TGTGCCAGCAGTTACTCTGTCGAGCAGTACTTC. It codes for CASSYSVEQYF.

This clone has only one observation. The chain uses TRBV4-3 and TRBJ2-3; 8 bases fit TRBD2. The CDR3 totals 16 residues. From germline, CDR1 is LGHNA and CDR2 YSLEER. V dropped 2 bases and J dropped 6; count of bases not matched to a gene: 10. Here the CDR3 reads CASSQSPGRVWDTQYF. The CDR3 DNA is TGCGCCAGCAGCCAAAGTCCCGGGAGGGTATGGGATACGCAGTATTTT.

V is TRBV7-9 and J is TRBJ2-3, with 9 nucleotides matching TRBD2. V dropped 8 bases and J dropped 1; count of bases not matched to a gene: 13. The CDR3 is made up of 17 amino acids. Germline V gene sequence: CDR1 SEHNR, CDR2 FQNEAQ (reference sequence). CDR3 coding DNA: TGTGCCAGCGCGAGGACCCTAGCGGGAAAACGCACAGATACGCAGTATTTT. Its protein is CASARTLAGKRTDTQYF.

The DNA for the CDR3 is TGTGCCAGCAGCGCATCCGGGACAGGGGGCTTAGAGCAGTTCTTC. This gives the protein CASSASGTGGLEQFF. The J gene is TRBJ2-1, the V gene TRBV9; 12 nucleotides match TRBD1. Germline V gives CDR1 SGDLS, CDR2 YYNGEE. The CDR3 length is 15 residues. V lost 3 bases to trimming and J lost 10 bases; unmatched junction nucleotides: 8. The whole variable domain, filled in from reference TRBV9 and TRBJ2-1, reads DSGVTQTPKHLITATGQRVTLRCSPRSGDLSVYWYQQSLDQGLQFLIQYYNGEERAKGNILERFSAQQFPDLHSELNLSSLELGDSALYFCASSASGTGGLEQFFGPGTRLTVL.

This clone was seen more than once but under ten times. J is TRBJ2-4 and V is TRBV18; no clear D. CDR3 length equals 13 residues. Trimming cost V 5 bases and J 3 bases, with 8 bases left between them. Germline CDR1 reads KGHSH; CDR2 reads LQKENI. Here the CDR3 DNA reads TGTGCCAGCTCAATAGACGGCAAAAACATTCAGTACTTC. It specifies CASSIDGKNIQYF.

This clone is a singleton in its sample. The chain couples TRBV27 to TRBJ2-1; D uncertain. CDR3 length: 12 amino acids. The germline V gene encodes CDR1 MNHEY and CDR2 SMNVEV (reference sequence). V was shortened by 5 bases and J by 2 bases, with 4 bases between the two germline ends. The CDR3 sequence: CASSLPYNEQFF. In nucleotides, the CDR3 is TGTGCCAGCAGTCTGCCCTACAATGAGCAGTTCTTC.

In this sample, this clone turned up once. The rearrangement links TRBV27 to TRBJ1-2, with 8 nucleotides matching TRBD1. The CDR3 sequence is 14 residues long. With 4 bases clipped from V and 4 bases from J, the junction kept 5 bases outside the gene matches. The germline gives CDR1 MNHEY, CDR2 SMNVEV (reference sequence). The CDR3 DNA follows: TGTGCCAGCAGTTCGACAGGGGCGCGCTATGGCTACACCTTC. This encodes CASSSTGARYGYTF.

The J gene is TRBJ2-1, the V gene TRBV5-4; 11 nucleotides match TRBD2. The germline V gene encodes CDR1 SGHNT and CDR2 YYREEE (reference sequence). The J segment lost 2 bases and the V segment lost 4 bases, leaving 2 bases of the junction unmatched. The CDR3 runs to 15 residues. CDR3 in amino acids: CASSGTSGTYNEQFF. Written as DNA, the CDR3 is TGTGCCAGCAGCGGGACTAGCGGCACCTACAATGAGCAGTTCTTC.

This rearrangement joins TRBV15 to TRBJ2-3, with D tentatively TRBD2 (6 bases). From germline, CDR1 is LNHNV and CDR2 YYDKDF (reference sequence). CDR3 length: 14 amino acids. Trimming shortened V by 11 bases and J by 0 bases, and 15 bases separated the two germline ends. The CDR3 nucleotides read TGTGCCCTTGGTGGAGGGGACAGCACAGATACGCAGTATTTT. As protein: CALGGGDSTDTQYF.

The chain combines TRBV13 with TRBJ2-2, with TRBD2 matching 11 bases. V trimming: 3 bases; J trimming: 7 bases; junction bases outside the gene matches: 1. The CDR3 is 14 amino acids. Per germline, CDR1 PRHDT and CDR2 FYEKMQ (reference sequence). For the CDR3, the DNA is TGTGCCAGCAGCTTGGGACTAGCGGTCGGGGAGCTGTTTTTT. Amino acid sequence: CASSLGLAVGELFF.

J is TRBJ2-2 and V is TRBV4-3; D uncertain. Germline V gene data show CDR1 as LGHNA and CDR2 as YSLEER. This CDR3 contains 15 residues. V lost 1 base and J lost 4, with 10 bases in between. The CDR3, as DNA: TGCGCCAGCAGCCAAGTTGGTGGGATCACCGGGGAGCTGTTTTTT. Translated: CASSQVGGITGELFF.

V gene TRBV9 combines with J gene TRBJ2-7; 9 bases match TRBD2. Trimming removed 0 bases from V and 4 bases from J; junction bases left unmatched: 8. The CDR3 totals 16 residues. Germline V gives CDR1 SGDLS, CDR2 YYNGEE. In nucleotides, the CDR3 is TGTGCCAGCAGCGTAGCCTCCGGGACTAGCTGGTACGAGCAGTACTTC. Translating gives CASSVASGTSWYEQYF.

V is TRBV2 and J is TRBJ2-7; weak D call: TRBD2 (6 bases). Trimming left V 6 bases short and J 1 base short, with 13 bases between. Germline loops: CDR1 SNHLY, CDR2 FYNNEI. The CDR3 spans 14 residues. CDR3 nucleotides: TGTGCCAGCAGAGGCGGGACCGGATCCTACGAGCAGTACTTC. Its translation is CASRGGTGSYEQYF.

The V and J genes are TRBV4-3 and TRBJ2-7; tentative D call: TRBD1 (6 bases). Deletions cut 2 bases from V and 6 bases from J, with 14 bases between. The CDR3 sequence is 14 residues long. Germline V lookup: CDR1 LGHNA, CDR2 YSLEER. Written as DNA, the CDR3 is TGCGCCAGCAGCCAACAGACAGGCCTCCGCGAGCAGTACTTC. Translation: CASSQQTGLREQYF.

The chain combines TRBV7-9 with TRBJ2-3; D gene unclear. V shed 3 bases and J shed 2 bases, with 12 bases lying between them. The V gene's germline CDR1 is SEHNR and CDR2 FQNEAQ (reference sequence). The CDR3 contains 15 residues. The CDR3 nucleotides read TGTGCCAGCAGCTTTAGTACTGACATCACAGATACGCAGTATTTT. Encoded protein: CASSFSTDITDTQYF.

The rearrangement joins TRBV6-5 to TRBJ2-3, with unresolved D. The CDR3 runs to 16 residues. Germline CDR1 is MNHEY and CDR2 is SVGAGI. Trimming cost V 0 bases and J 0 bases, with 10 bases left between them. The CDR3 sequence: CASSYSSLTSTDTQYF. The CDR3 coding sequence is TGTGCCAGCAGTTACTCGAGTCTCACTAGCACAGATACGCAGTATTTT.

The J gene is TRBJ2-4, the V gene TRBV6-5; no firm D call. V was shortened by 2 bases and J by 1 base, with 9 bases between the two germline ends. Germline V lookup: CDR1 MNHEY, CDR2 SVGAGI. This CDR3 is 15 amino acids long. CDR3 in DNA: TGTGCCAGCAGTTACCTCGGTACGGCCAAAAACATTCAGTACTTC. It codes for CASSYLGTAKNIQYF.

The chain employs TRBV5-6 and TRBJ2-3; tentative D call: TRBD2 (5 bases). The CDR3 contains 14 residues. The V gene's germline CDR1 is SGHDT and CDR2 YYEEEE. Deletions cut 1 base from V and 3 bases from J, with 9 bases between. The CDR3 DNA is TGTGCCAGCAGCTTGTGGGAGCGGACAGATACGCAGTATTTT. Protein product: CASSLWERTDTQYF.